These 8 T cell receptor beta chains were sequenced from one sample in a study of blood T cell repertoires in COVID-19. Using immunoSEQ multiplex PCR, the repertoire was profiled, and TCRdb retains in-frame clones only, with some absent. This sample has fewer than 250,000 clones, with about 88% found just once. The specimen sequenced was peripheral blood. The receptor set was obtained from a man aged 35-49 years with acute or convalescent COVID-19.

The rearrangement joins TRBV28 to TRBJ2-7; tentatively, D is TRBD1 (6 bases). Trimming took 6 bases from V and 2 from J, leaving 14 bases between them. The CDR3 is made up of 14 amino acids. The germline gives CDR1 MDHEN, CDR2 SYDVKM. The CDR3 nucleotides read TGTGCCAGCAGAGCAGCAGGGGATCCCTACGAGCAGTACTTC. Translated, it gives CASRAAGDPYEQYF.

The V gene is TRBV11-2, the J gene TRBJ2-1; 15 bases are a match to TRBD2. The V and J ends lost 5 bases and 1 base, in that order; junction bases with no gene match: 6. The CDR3 length is 18 residues. Germline values: CDR1 SGHAT, CDR2 FQNNGV. The CDR3 DNA sequence: TGTGCCAGCAGCCGGACTAGCGGGGGGGTCGTGTCCTACAATGAGCAGTTCTTC. Its protein is CASSRTSGGVVSYNEQFF.

J is TRBJ1-2 and V is TRBV5-1; weak D call: TRBD1 (6 bases). This CDR3 has 14 amino acids. Germline CDR1 SGHRS, CDR2 YFSETQ. Trimming removed 4 bases at V and 3 bases at J, with 13 bases between. In DNA form, the CDR3 reads TGCGCCAGCAGCCCCCGGGGGGCAGACTATGGCTACACCTTC. It specifies CASSPRGADYGYTF.

The J gene is TRBJ1-5, the V gene TRBV6-5; TRBD1 matches at 7 bases. The CDR3 has 14 residues. J gave up 4 bases and V 4 bases, and 4 bases lay outside the gene matches. Germline-derived CDR1 and CDR2 are MNHEY and SVGAGI. CDR3 residues: CASSSRGANQPQHF. Written as DNA, the CDR3 is TGTGCCAGCAGTTCCAGGGGGGCGAATCAGCCCCAGCATTTT.

The chain links TRBV29-1 to TRBJ2-7, with D tentatively TRBD1 (5 bases). The CDR3 totals 13 residues. The V end was cut by 7 bases, the J end by 2 bases, with 15 bases between. Germline V CDR1 and CDR2: SQVTM, ANQGSEA. CDR3 loop: CSAPGTGPYEQYF. The CDR3 bases are TGCAGCGCCCCGGGCACAGGACCCTACGAGCAGTACTTC.

CDR3 region: CASSQVGWTGELFF. For the CDR3, the DNA is TGTGCCAGCAGCCAAGTGGGCTGGACCGGGGAGCTGTTTTTT. The chain uses TRBV14 and TRBJ2-2; D gene ambiguous. Trimming removed 1 base from V and 5 bases from J, with 8 bases in between. Germline CDR1 and CDR2: SGHDN and FVKESK. The CDR3 spans 14 residues.

V usage is TRBV19 and J usage is TRBJ2-3; D gene ambiguous. V was shortened by 6 bases and J by 0 bases, with 10 bases between the two germline ends. The germline CDR1 and CDR2 sequences are LNHDA and SQIVND (reference sequence). The CDR3 sequence is 14 residues long. CDR3 coding DNA: TGTGCCAGTAGAACGACACCTAGCACAGATACGCAGTATTTT. This encodes CASRTTPSTDTQYF.

The rearrangement joins TRBV6-5 to TRBJ1-2; TRBD1 agrees at 9 bases. The germline gives CDR1 MNHEY, CDR2 SVGAGI. The CDR3 is 13 amino acids. The V and J ends lost 6 bases and 6 bases, in that order; junction bases with no gene match: 5. The DNA of the CDR3 is TGTGCCAGCAGACTACAGGGGGCAGATGGCTACACCTTC. Residues: CASRLQGADGYTF.